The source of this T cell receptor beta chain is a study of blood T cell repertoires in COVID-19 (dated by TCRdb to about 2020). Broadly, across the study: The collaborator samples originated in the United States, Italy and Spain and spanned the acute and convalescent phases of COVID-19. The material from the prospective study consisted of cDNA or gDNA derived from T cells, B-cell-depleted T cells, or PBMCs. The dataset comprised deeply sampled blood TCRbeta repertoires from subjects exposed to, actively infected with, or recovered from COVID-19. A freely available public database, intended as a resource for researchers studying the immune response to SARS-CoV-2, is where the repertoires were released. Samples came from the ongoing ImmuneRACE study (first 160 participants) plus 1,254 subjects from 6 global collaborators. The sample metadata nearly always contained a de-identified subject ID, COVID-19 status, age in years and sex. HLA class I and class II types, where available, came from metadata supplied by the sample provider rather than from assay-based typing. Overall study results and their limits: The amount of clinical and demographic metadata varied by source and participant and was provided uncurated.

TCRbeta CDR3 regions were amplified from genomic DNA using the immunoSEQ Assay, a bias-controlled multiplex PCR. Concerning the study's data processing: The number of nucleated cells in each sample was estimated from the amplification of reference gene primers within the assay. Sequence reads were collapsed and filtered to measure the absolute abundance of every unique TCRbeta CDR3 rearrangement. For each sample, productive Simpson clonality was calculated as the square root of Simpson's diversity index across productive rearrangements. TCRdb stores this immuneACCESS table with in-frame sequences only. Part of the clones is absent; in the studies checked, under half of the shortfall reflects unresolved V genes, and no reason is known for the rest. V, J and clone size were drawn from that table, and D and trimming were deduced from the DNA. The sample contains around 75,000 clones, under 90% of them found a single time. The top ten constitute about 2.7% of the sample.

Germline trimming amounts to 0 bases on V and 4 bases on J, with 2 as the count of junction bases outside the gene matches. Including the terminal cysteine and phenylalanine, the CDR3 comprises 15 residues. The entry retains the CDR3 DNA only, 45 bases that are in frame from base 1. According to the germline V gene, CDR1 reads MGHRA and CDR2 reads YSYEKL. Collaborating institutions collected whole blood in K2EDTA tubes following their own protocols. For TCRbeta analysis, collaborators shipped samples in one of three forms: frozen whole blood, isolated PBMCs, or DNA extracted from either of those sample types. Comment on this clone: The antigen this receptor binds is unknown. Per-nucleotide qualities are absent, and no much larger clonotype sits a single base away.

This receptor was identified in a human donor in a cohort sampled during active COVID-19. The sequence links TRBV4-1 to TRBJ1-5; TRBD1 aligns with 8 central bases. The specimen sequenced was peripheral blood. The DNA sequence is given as TGCGCCAGCAGCCAAGACGACAGGGGTAATCAGCCCCAGCATTTT. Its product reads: CASSQDDRGNQPQHF.